Presented here are 15 T cell receptor beta chains from one specimen sequenced in a study of T-cell memory formation after mild COVID-19. Each CDR3 protein gets one entry after TCRdb re-called the 5' RACE reads with MiXCR. The sample contains 170,000 or so distinct CDR3 sequences, 20% to 25% of which appear only once. The sample consisted of PBMCs or a T cell subset sorted from them (not recorded which). The receptors originated from an adult woman who had mild COVID-19 (a few samples of this study predate the infection). Cell type and time point are not known.

The CDR3 protein is CASSSPTQAFF. CDR3 in DNA: TGTGCCAGCAGCTCGCCTACTCAAGCTTTCTTT. The V gene is TRBV7-9, the J gene TRBJ1-1; D gene uncertain. This CDR3 is 11 amino acids long. CDR1 is SEHNR, CDR2 FQNEAQ, per germline (reference sequence). V lost 4 bases, J lost 9 bases, and 9 bases lay in between.

This clonotype was picked up a small number of times. J is TRBJ2-7 and V is TRBV4-1, with 13 bases lining up with TRBD2. Unmatched junction bases numbered 2, after V lost 4 bases and J lost 5 bases. Germline V gene data show CDR1 as MGHRA and CDR2 as YSYEKL. The CDR3 spans 14 residues. CDR3 DNA sequence: TGCGCCAGCAGCCTCGGACTAGCGGGAGACGAGCAGTACTTC. Residues: CASSLGLAGDEQYF.

The rearrangement joins TRBV7-3 to TRBJ2-3; 7 bases map to TRBD1. Germline values: CDR1 SGHTA, CDR2 FQGTGA. CDR3 length equals 15 residues. V was pared by 5 bases and J by 2 bases, with 7 bases of the junction left unmatched. The CDR3 nucleotides are TGTGCCAGCAGCCAGGGACAGACGTCCACAGATACGCAGTATTTT. Residues: CASSQGQTSTDTQYF. The variable domain in full, completed from reference TRBV7-3 and TRBJ2-3, reads GAGVSQTPSNKVTEKGKYVELRCDPISGHTALYWYRQSLGQGPEFLIYFQGTGAADDSGLPNDRFFAVRPEGSVSTLKIQRTERGDSAVYLCASSQGQTSTDTQYFGPGTRLTVL.

This clonotype was found a few times. DNA of the CDR3: TGTGCCAGCAGTCCCGGGACAGGGTACAATCAGCCCCAGCATTTT. Protein sequence: CASSPGTGYNQPQHF. V usage is TRBV12-3 or TRBV12-4 and J usage is TRBJ1-5; 9 bases are shared with TRBD1. This CDR3 contains 15 residues. V lost 5 bases and J lost 3; bases outside the gene matches: 5.

The rearrangement joins TRBV25-1 to TRBJ1-1; D might be TRBD1 (5 bases). V was clipped by 3 bases and J by 3 bases, with 32 bases between them. The CDR3 is made up of 21 amino acids. CDR1 and CDR2 (germline): MGHDK, SYGVNS. The CDR3 nucleotides are TGTGCCAGCAGTGAGTCCTCGGGGAGGGCCTCCCTGAAGCGGGGCGACACTGAAGCTTTCTTT. It yields the protein CASSESSGRASLKRGDTEAFF.

The gene calls are TRBV7-8 and TRBJ2-7; D possibly matches TRBD1 or TRBD2 (5 bases each). Trimming pared 4 bases from V and 3 bases from J, leaving 16 bases between. The CDR3 spans 15 residues. The germline CDR1 and CDR2 sequences are SGHVS and FQNEAQ. CDR3 sequence (DNA): TGTGCCAGCAGCTCGTCGGGACCGGGGAGCTACGAGCAGTACTTC. As protein: CASSSSGPGSYEQYF.

The V and J genes are TRBV5-1 and TRBJ2-2, with TRBD1 identical over 8 bases. This CDR3 comprises 16 residues. J lost 1 base, V lost 4 bases, and 6 bases had no gene match. In germline, CDR1 is SGHRS, CDR2 YFSETQ. This CDR3 reads CASSTSGGLNTGELFF. CDR3 sequence (DNA): TGCGCCAGCAGCACTTCAGGGGGCTTGAACACCGGGGAGCTGTTTTTT.

Note on this clonotype: One junction end disagrees with the germline gene, perhaps due to a read error. This chain joins TRBV24-1 and TRBJ2-7; 8 bases are a match to TRBD2. The V gene's germline CDR1 is KGHDR and CDR2 SFDVKD. The CDR3 totals 16 residues. Here the CDR3 DNA reads TGTGCCACCAGGATCCTTACTAGCGGCATATCCTGCGAGCAGTACTTC. This gives the protein CATRILTSGISCEQYF.

The sample holds a few counts of this clonotype. The genes are TRBV20-1 and TRBJ2-1; weak D call: TRBD2 (5 bases). Trimming left V 1 base short and J 9 bases short, with 16 bases between. CDR1 and CDR2 (germline): DFQATT, SNEGSKA (reference sequence). The CDR3 length is 14 residues. CDR3 DNA sequence: TGCAGTGCTAGAGCCACGTCGAGGGCCTTTGAGCAGTTCTTC. Translated: CSARATSRAFEQFF.

This clonotype was counted only a few times. V and J are TRBV5-1 and TRBJ2-2, with 11 positions matching TRBD1. The CDR3 has 14 amino acids. V lost 4 bases and J lost 7; bases outside the gene matches: 3. CDR1 and CDR2 from the germline V gene are SGHRS and YFSETQ. CDR3 loop: CASSPDRGHGELFF. The CDR3 DNA sequence: TGCGCCAGCAGCCCGGACAGGGGGCACGGGGAGCTGTTTTTT.

The table lists this clonotype with a few counts. This sequence joins TRBV15 and TRBJ2-1; D uncertain. V lost 1 base and J lost 5, with 9 bases in between. From germline, CDR1 is LNHNV and CDR2 YYDKDF (reference sequence). The CDR3 has 14 amino acids. This CDR3 reads CATSRATPNNEQFF. In DNA, the CDR3 is TGTGCCACCAGCAGAGCGACCCCCAACAATGAGCAGTTCTTC. The variable domain in full, with the rest retrieved from reference TRBV15 and TRBJ2-1, is DAMVIQNPRYQVTQFGKPVTLSCSQTLNHNVMYWYQQKSSQAPKLLFHYYDKDFNNEADTPDNFQSRRPNTSFCFLDIRSPGLGDTAMYLCATSRATPNNEQFFGPGTRLTVL.

In its sample, this clonotype was seen a few times. J is TRBJ2-3 and V is TRBV5-6, with TRBD2 identical over 9 bases. J gave up 4 bases and V 0 bases, and 6 bases lay outside the gene matches. Germline V lookup: CDR1 SGHDT, CDR2 YYEEEE. The CDR3 has 16 residues. The CDR3 reads CASSLVAGGDPDTQYF. Here the CDR3 DNA reads TGTGCCAGCAGCTTGGTTGCGGGAGGGGACCCAGATACGCAGTATTTT.

In this sample, this clonotype turned up a few times. The chain recombines TRBV6-1 with TRBJ2-3; the match to TRBD2 covers 9 bases. The CDR3 runs to 15 residues. Germline trimming cut 2 bases from V and 1 base from J; bases unmatched to any gene: 1. The germline V gene has CDR1 MNHNS and CDR2 SASEGT. DNA of the CDR3: TGTGCCAGCAGTGAAATAGCGGGGGGCACAGATACGCAGTATTTT. Its translation: CASSEIAGGTDTQYF.

This clonotype has just a few counts. The chain couples TRBV29-1 to TRBJ1-1, with unresolved D. This CDR3 has 12 amino acids. Between the trimmed V and J ends, which lost 4 bases and 6 bases, there was a span of 12 bases. The germline V gene encodes CDR1 SQVTM and CDR2 ANQGSEA. CDR3 bases: TGCAGCGTTGTCTCAAACCCCCCTGAAGCTTTCTTT. It encodes CSVVSNPPEAFF.

This clonotype has just a few counts. V is TRBV11-2 and J is TRBJ2-1; D uncertain. V shed 0 bases and J shed 5 bases, with 8 bases lying between them. Germline V gene data show CDR1 as SGHAT and CDR2 as FQNNGV. CDR3 length equals 14 residues. CDR3 residues: CASSLEVGDNEQFF. The CDR3 nucleotides read TGTGCCAGCAGCTTAGAGGTAGGAGACAATGAGCAGTTCTTC.